This T cell receptor beta chain was recorded in a study of human T cells and chemical hapten exposure. Time point denoted: healthy volunteer bleed at 2 weeks. The template was total RNA from unfractionated whole blood. The V segment lost 2 bases and the J segment 4 bases; nucleotides outside the gene matches: 4. This CDR3 spans 13 amino acids. Germline CDR1 GTSNPN, CDR2 SVGIG (reference sequence). In the original processing: Sample-level TCR yields exhibited a median of about 96,000, with a range of about 20,000 to 690,600. TCRdb reanalysed the RACE reads using MiXCR and keeps one entry per CDR3 protein. The V and J calls follow TCRdb's processing rather than the paper's. This sample carries around 130,000 distinct CDR3 sequences, approximately 8.3% of them seen once, and the ten largest clones take around 1.7%.

This sequence joins TRBV30 and TRBJ2-7; 8 bases are a match to TRBD2. The TCR originated in a male donor in good health. Some clones in this sample may be carry-over from other donors' samples. Sequencing input: whole blood. The CDR3: CAWSPGGAYEQYF. CDR3 nucleotides: TGTGCCTGGAGTCCCGGGGGGGCTTACGAGCAGTACTTC.